What follows are 26 T cell receptor beta chains derived from one specimen sequenced in a study of CD8+ T cells in alopecia areata. RNA extraction and reverse transcription yielded cDNA as sequencing template. Only in-frame clones appear in the TCRdb table, and some are missing; sequencing was by immunoSEQ multiplex PCR. The sample has about 200,000 clones, approximately 60% seen once. The specimen sequenced was CD8+ T cells sorted from blood. These receptors all come from a human donor in good health.

The chain links TRBV29-1 to TRBJ2-2; D is uncertain. Germline CDR1 and CDR2: SQVTM and ANQGSEA. The CDR3 is made up of 15 amino acids. Deletions cut 3 bases from V and 0 bases from J, with 11 bases between. The CDR3 region has the DNA TGCAGCGTTGAGGGTTGGGCGTCGAACACCGGGGAGCTGTTTTTT. It is translated as CSVEGWASNTGELFF.

In this sample, this clone turned up a few times. The chain combines TRBV29-1 with TRBJ2-5; tentative D call: TRBD2 (6 bases). The CDR3 totals 12 residues. With 3 bases removed from V and 4 bases from J, the gap between germline ends came to 9 bases. Per germline, CDR1 SQVTM and CDR2 ANQGSEA. The CDR3 reads CSVEKLAETQYF. The CDR3 DNA is TGCAGCGTTGAGAAACTAGCAGAGACCCAGTACTTC.

This clone was observed a handful of times. V and J are TRBV9 and TRBJ2-2; 8 nucleotides match TRBD1. This CDR3 spans 15 amino acids. The V gene end was trimmed by 3 bases and the J gene end by 1 base; junction bases not matched to a gene: 2. Germline CDR1 and CDR2: SGDLS and YYNGEE. The CDR3 here is CASSETGGNTGELFF. CDR3 in DNA: TGTGCCAGCAGCGAAACAGGGGGGAACACCGGGGAGCTGTTTTTT.

The V call is TRBV2, the J call TRBJ2-5, with 13 bases lining up with TRBD2. With V trimmed by 4 bases and J by 1 base, 3 bases remained unmatched. This CDR3 is 16 amino acids long. The germline CDR1 and CDR2 sequences are SNHLY and FYNNEI. The CDR3 DNA sequence: TGTGCCAGCAGTGGGACTAGCGGGGGCCTCCAAGAGACCCAGTACTTC. This gives the protein CASSGTSGGLQETQYF.

The rearrangement joins TRBV5-4 to TRBJ1-2, with D unresolved. Germline CDR1 SGHNT, CDR2 YYREEE (reference sequence). Trimming removed 0 bases from V and 8 bases from J, with 17 bases in between. CDR3 size: 15 residues. The CDR3 DNA follows: TGTGCCAGCAGCTTGGGGCCCCAGGATCTCGGCGGCTACACCTTC. Its translation is CASSLGPQDLGGYTF.

The chain employs TRBV27 and TRBJ2-5; the match to TRBD1 covers 12 bases. From germline, CDR1 is MNHEY and CDR2 SMNVEV (reference sequence). This CDR3 spans 15 amino acids. After removal of 5 bases from V and 5 bases from J, the junction contained 6 bases not matched to a gene. The CDR3 loop reads CASSPGTGGSETQYF. The CDR3 DNA sequence: TGTGCCAGCAGTCCTGGGACAGGGGGCTCGGAGACCCAGTACTTC.

The chain carries TRBV4-1 and TRBJ2-7, with D maybe TRBD1 (6 bases). Between the trimmed V and J ends, which lost 1 base and 3 bases, there was a span of 13 bases. The CDR3 length is 15 residues. Germline V gene lookup returns CDR1 MGHRA and CDR2 YSYEKL. The DNA of the CDR3 is TGCGCCAGCAGCCAAGCTCAGGGGTACTTCTACGAGCAGTACTTC. Its protein product is CASSQAQGYFYEQYF.

This clone has just a few counts. The chain combines TRBV14 with TRBJ2-4; D possibly uses TRBD1 or TRBD2 (5 bases each). The CDR3 extends over 17 amino acids. Germline CDR1 reads SGHDN; CDR2 reads FVKESK. V lost 0 bases and J 1 base, leaving 13 bases between the germline ends. CDR3 nucleotides: TGTGCCAGCAGCCAAGAGAGGGGAATAGGGGCCAAAAACATTCAGTACTTC. Its protein is CASSQERGIGAKNIQYF.

This clone was seen just once. The J gene is TRBJ2-5, the V gene TRBV4-1; 13 positions match TRBD2. This CDR3 spans 17 amino acids. The V gene's germline CDR1 is MGHRA and CDR2 YSYEKL. The J segment lost 2 bases and the V segment lost 6 bases, leaving 9 bases of the junction unmatched. CDR3 loop: CASSPRLAGGQQETQYF. Here the CDR3 DNA reads TGCGCCAGCAGTCCACGACTAGCGGGGGGTCAACAAGAGACCCAGTACTTC.

This clone was detected once. CDR3 nucleotide sequence: TGTGCCACCAGCAGAGACCCTCAAGAGACCCAGTACTTC. It translates to CATSRDPQETQYF. The chain combines TRBV15 with TRBJ2-5, with D unresolved. Germline-derived CDR1 and CDR2 are LNHNV and YYDKDF (reference sequence). Trimming removed 0 bases at V and 2 bases at J, with 4 bases between. The CDR3 runs 13 residues. The full variable domain, with the rest looked up from reference TRBV15 and TRBJ2-5, is DAMVIQNPRYQVTQFGKPVTLSCSQTLNHNVMYWYQQKSSQAPKLLFHYYDKDFNNEADTPDNFQSRRPNTSFCFLDIRSPGLGDTAMYLCATSRDPQETQYFGPGTRLLVL.

The rearrangement links TRBV29-1 to TRBJ2-7; D is tentatively TRBD1 or TRBD2 (5 bases each). The germline V gene encodes CDR1 SQVTM and CDR2 ANQGSEA. The CDR3 covers 15 residues. For the CDR3, the DNA is TGCACCCCAGCCGCGCGCAGGGACCTCACCTACGAGCAGTACTTC. This gives the protein CTPAARRDLTYEQYF.

In regard to this clone: Other DNA sequences in the sample encode the same CDR3. The CDR3 DNA is TGTGCCAGCAGCGTAGGGGAAGAGACCCAGTACTTC. Translating it yields CASSVGEETQYF. This rearrangement joins TRBV9 to TRBJ2-5; D remains unclear. The germline V and J ends were trimmed by 0 bases and 3 bases, with 3 bases remaining between them. This CDR3 is built from 12 residues. Germline values: CDR1 SGDLS, CDR2 YYNGEE.

The table lists this clone with a few counts. V gene TRBV29-1 combines with J gene TRBJ1-1; no firm D call. Germline-derived CDR1 and CDR2 are SQVTM and ANQGSEA. Trimming removed 3 bases from V and 5 bases from J, with 7 bases in between. The CDR3 length is 11 residues. The CDR3 sequence: CSVDGVTEAFF. Here the CDR3 DNA reads TGCAGCGTTGATGGTGTAACTGAAGCTTTCTTT.

This clone was seen more than once but under ten times. The rearrangement uses TRBV11-2 and TRBJ1-2, with D hard to call. V was pared by 0 bases and J by 2 bases, with 10 bases between. The CDR3 has 15 amino acids. Germline CDR1 SGHAT, CDR2 FQNNGV. The CDR3: CASSLDRSGNYGYTF. The CDR3 DNA reads as TGTGCCAGCAGCTTAGACAGATCGGGGAACTATGGCTACACCTTC.

The chain combines TRBV30 with TRBJ2-3; TRBD2 matches at 12 bases. Germline trimming cut 1 base from V and 6 bases from J; bases unmatched to any gene: 5. The CDR3 loop spans 15 amino acids. CDR1 is GTSNPN, CDR2 SVGIG, per germline (reference sequence). CDR3 in DNA: TGTGCCTGGAGTGCTAGCGGGGGGGCCGGTGATACGCAGTATTTT. It codes for CAWSASGGAGDTQYF.

The V gene is TRBV7-9, the J gene TRBJ2-2; D is undetermined. V gave up 7 bases and J gave up 7 bases, with 13 bases separating them. The germline gives CDR1 SEHNR, CDR2 FQNEAQ (reference sequence). The CDR3 spans 13 residues. Written as DNA, the CDR3 is TGTGCCAGCAAACGGATTACCGACGGGGAGCTGTTTTTT. This sequence encodes CASKRITDGELFF.

V usage is TRBV4-2 and J usage is TRBJ2-7, with D possibly matching TRBD2 (6 bases). Germline assignment: CDR1 LGHNA and CDR2 YNFKEQ. The germline V and J ends were trimmed by 2 bases and 2 bases, with 10 bases remaining between them. CDR3 length equals 14 residues. As DNA, the CDR3 is TGTGCCAGCAGCCAAATGGCGGGGACCTACGAGCAGTACTTC. Translating gives CASSQMAGTYEQYF.

J is TRBJ2-2 and V is TRBV6-6; maybe TRBD1 (5 bases). Germline V gene sequence: CDR1 MNHNY, CDR2 SVGAGI (reference sequence). CDR3 length equals 14 residues. V gave up 7 bases and J gave up 3 bases, with 12 bases separating them. CDR3: CASMGQTYTGELFF. CDR3 DNA sequence: TGTGCCAGCATGGGGCAGACTTACACCGGGGAGCTGTTTTTT.

This chain joins TRBV5-1 and TRBJ1-2; possibly TRBD1 for D (5 bases). The CDR3 extends over 17 amino acids. Germline assignment: CDR1 SGHRS and CDR2 YFSETQ. Trimming took 4 bases from V and 4 from J, leaving 23 bases between them. The CDR3: CASSPYGRGNGIYGYTF. CDR3 nucleotide sequence: TGCGCCAGCAGCCCCTACGGTCGGGGGAACGGTATCTATGGCTACACCTTC.

In its sample, this clone was seen a few times. The chain carries TRBV27 and TRBJ1-6; D is possibly TRBD1 (6 bases). The CDR3 runs 14 residues. Trimming cost V 5 bases and J 5 bases, with 10 bases left between them. CDR1 and CDR2 from the germline V gene are MNHEY and SMNVEV (reference sequence). This chain's CDR3 is CASSPGQNNSPLHF. As DNA, the CDR3 is TGTGCCAGCAGTCCCGGACAGAATAATTCACCCCTCCACTTT.

The chain uses TRBV27 and TRBJ2-7, with 7 bases identical to TRBD1. J was trimmed by 3 bases and V by 3 bases; bases with no gene match: 8. There are 15 residues in the CDR3. CDR1 MNHEY and CDR2 SMNVEV come from the germline V gene (reference sequence). CDR3: CASSFSRDSLYEQYF. The CDR3 DNA reads as TGTGCCAGCAGTTTCTCTCGGGACAGCCTCTACGAGCAGTACTTC.

The chain recombines TRBV5-6 with TRBJ2-5; maybe TRBD2 (5 bases). CDR1 is SGHDT, CDR2 YYEEEE, per germline. Deletions cut 4 bases from V and 5 bases from J, with 9 bases between. The CDR3 runs 12 residues. The CDR3 region is CASSPTGETQYF. CDR3 in DNA: TGTGCCAGCAGCCCGACGGGGGAGACCCAGTACTTC. Supplemented by reference TRBV5-6 and TRBJ2-5, the full variable domain reads DAGVTQSPTHLIKTRGQQVTLRCSPKSGHDTVSWYQQALGQGPQFIFQYYEEEERQRGNFPDRFSGHQFPNYSSELNVNALLLGDSALYLCASSPTGETQYFGPGTRLLVL.

This clone came up once. The V gene is TRBV7-9, the J gene TRBJ2-7; 7 nucleotides agree with TRBD2. CDR3 length: 14 amino acids. Trimming took 10 bases from V and 0 from J; bases not matched to a gene: 9. The germline CDR1 and CDR2 sequences are SEHNR and FQNEAQ (reference sequence). The CDR3 loop is CATKSGGSSYEQYF. CDR3 coding DNA: TGTGCCACCAAGTCGGGGGGTAGCTCCTACGAGCAGTACTTC. The entire variable domain, with the rest obtained from reference TRBV7-9 and TRBJ2-7, is as follows: DTGVSQNPRHKITKRGQNVTFRCDPISEHNRLYWYRQTLGQGPEFLTYFQNEAQLEKSRLLSDRFSAERPKGSFSTLEIQRTEQGDSAMYLCATKSGGSSYEQYFGPGTRLTVT.

This clone was counted ten times or more. The V gene is TRBV15, the J gene TRBJ2-1; perhaps TRBD1 as D (5 bases). CDR1 is LNHNV and CDR2 is YYDKDF in the germline V gene (reference sequence). The CDR3 has 15 residues. V was shortened by 4 bases and J by 0 bases, with 10 bases between the two germline ends. CDR3 sequence: CATSKDQGSYNEQFF. The CDR3 DNA reads TGTGCCACCAGCAAGGACCAGGGCTCCTACAATGAGCAGTTCTTC.

The rearrangement uses TRBV4-1 and TRBJ1-5, with D tentatively TRBD1 (6 bases). The V end was cut by 4 bases, the J end by 4 bases, with 11 bases between. The CDR3 contains 14 residues. Germline assignment: CDR1 MGHRA and CDR2 YSYEKL. The CDR3 DNA follows: TGCGCCAGCAGCCGCGACAGGAAGAATCAGCCCCAGCATTTT. It specifies CASSRDRKNQPQHF.

In its sample, this clone was seen many times. The chain recombines TRBV2 with TRBJ2-3; D is possibly TRBD1 (5 bases). Looked up from germline, CDR1 is SNHLY and CDR2 is FYNNEI. V was clipped by 4 bases and J by 0 bases, with 11 bases between them. The CDR3 contains 15 residues. DNA for the CDR3: TGTGCCAGCAGTGGGGGCAGCTCTAGCACAGATACGCAGTATTTT. It translates to CASSGGSSSTDTQYF.